This T cell receptor beta chain was identified during a study of blood T cell repertoires in COVID-19. Turning to the study itself: The origin of the acute and convalescent COVID-19 samples was the United States, Italy and Spain. PBMCs, B-cell-depleted T cells, or T cells were the source of the cDNA or gDNA that made up the material.

Only in-frame clones appear in the TCRdb table, and some are missing; sequencing was by immunoSEQ multiplex PCR. The top ten hold around a sixth of the sample, which has tens of thousands of clones, 86% seen once. Germline-derived CDR1 and CDR2 are SNHLY and FYNNEI. V shed 4 bases, J shed 7 bases, and the junction held 6 bases outside the gene matches. This CDR3 comprises 15 residues. The J gene is TRBJ1-6, the V gene TRBV2; TRBD1 aligns across 8 bases. This receptor was taken from a man aged 80 or over in a cohort sampled during active COVID-19. Sequenced: peripheral blood. The CDR3 spells CASSVRTGQNSPLHF. For the CDR3, the DNA is TGTGCCAGCAGTGTTCGGACAGGGCAAAATTCACCCCTCCACTTT. The whole variable domain, filled in from reference TRBV2 and TRBJ1-6, reads EPEVTQTPSHQVTQMGQEVILRCVPISNHLYFYWYRQILGQKVEFLVSFYNNEISEKSEIFDDQFSVERPDGSNFTLKIRSTKLEDSAMYFCASSVRTGQNSPLHFGNGTRLTVT.